These T cell receptor beta chains were read from a single sample in a study of T cell changes during pregnancy in multiple sclerosis. Profiled with immunoSEQ multiplex PCR; TCRdb holds only in-frame clones, not every one. The sample contains around 88,000 clones, 80% to 95% of which appear only once. Sequencing used peripheral blood, obtained in the first trimester of pregnancy. The source of these receptors is a female donor with multiple sclerosis, enrolled in a pregnancy study. Each CDR3 is given with its conserved first and last residue. Each record gives: D gene, J gene, clone size, V gene, CDR3 protein, CDR3 DNA. A D gene is named only where the DNA matches it firmly. Rows give clone size only sometimes, using once, few, many, or a class for an expanded clone.

>TRBD1|TRBJ1-3|NA|TRBV7-8
CASSLGQGFPSGNTIYF
TGTGCCAGCAGCTTAGGACAGGGCTTTCCCTCTGGAAACACCATATATTTT
>NA|TRBJ1-2|once|TRBV9
CASSSLGGPGYGYTF
TGTGCCAGCAGCTCCCTGGGGGGGCCTGGGTATGGCTACACCTTC
>NA|TRBJ2-2|once|TRBV7-7
CASSRGAENTGELFF
TGTGCTAGCAGCCGGGGTGCGGAAAACACCGGGGAGCTGTTTTTT
>NA|TRBJ2-1|NA|TRBV19
CASSIDEGAYNEQFF
TGTGCCAGTAGTATAGATGAGGGGGCCTACAATGAGCAGTTCTTC
>NA|TRBJ2-4|NA|TRBV7-8
CASSRGAVGADIQYF
TGTGCCAGCAGTCGCGGAGCGGTGGGCGCTGACATTCAGTACTTC
>NA|TRBJ1-4|NA|TRBV4-3
CASSQGRNRETFF
TGCGCCAGCAGCCAAGGGAGAAACAGGGAGACGTTTTTT
>TRBD1|TRBJ1-1|NA|TRBV5-1
CASSRQGPNTEAFF
TGCGCCAGCAGCCGACAGGGGCCGAACACTGAAGCTTTCTTT
>TRBD1|TRBJ2-7|NA|TRBV28
CASREQGAEEQYF
TGTGCCAGCAGAGAGCAGGGGGCGGAGGAGCAGTACTTC
>TRBD2|TRBJ2-4|NA|TRBV5-1
CASSLPGLIKNIQYF
TGCGCCAGCAGCCTACCGGGACTAATAAAAAACATTCAGTACTTC
>NA|TRBJ2-5|once|TRBV27
CASSSQKTQGPQETQYF
TGTGCCAGCAGTTCCCAAAAAACCCAGGGCCCTCAAGAGACCCAGTACTTC
>TRBD1|TRBJ2-1|NA|TRBV10-3
CATGQGGNEQFF
TGTGCCACCGGACAGGGTGGCAATGAGCAGTTCTTC
>NA|TRBJ2-7|NA|TRBV6-6
CASSYSGGSYEQYF
TGTGCCAGCAGTTACTCGGGGGGATCCTACGAGCAGTACTTC
>NA|TRBJ2-1|NA|TRBV6-4
CASSDSGLSQGDEQFF
TGTGCCAGCAGTGACTCAGGATTAAGCCAAGGGGATGAGCAGTTCTTC
>NA|TRBJ1-5|many|TRBV6-1
CASSETVYSNQPQHF
TGTGCCAGCAGTGAGACAGTTTATAGCAATCAGCCCCAGCATTTT
>NA|TRBJ2-7|NA|TRBV5-1
CASVADYSSYEQYF
TGCGCCAGCGTCGCCGACTACAGCTCCTACGAGCAGTACTTC
>NA|TRBJ1-5|NA|TRBV28
CASSLFRDTYQPQHF
TGTGCCAGCAGTTTATTCAGGGACACCTATCAGCCCCAGCATTTT
>TRBD1|TRBJ1-1|NA|TRBV19
CASSLRQGNTEAFF
TGTGCCAGTAGTCTTCGACAGGGGAACACTGAAGCTTTCTTT
>TRBD1|TRBJ2-5|NA|TRBV7-6
CASSLVPRGSQETQYF
TGTGCCAGCAGCTTAGTCCCCAGGGGGTCACAAGAGACCCAGTACTTC
>TRBD2|TRBJ2-2|NA|TRBV4-3
CASSQEGAGGNTGELFF
TGCGCCAGCAGCCAAGAAGGAGCGGGAGGTAACACCGGGGAGCTGTTTTTT
>NA|TRBJ2-3|NA|TRBV2
CASSLALGTDTQYF
TGTGCCAGCAGTCTAGCTCTCGGAACAGATACGCAGTATTTT
>NA|TRBJ1-5|NA|TRBV5-1
CASRSEANQPQHF
TGCGCCAGCCGTTCGGAGGCCAATCAGCCCCAGCATTTT
>TRBD2|TRBJ2-2|NA|TRBV28
CASSLGLAGAGELFF
TGTGCCAGCAGTCTCGGACTAGCGGGAGCGGGGGAGCTGTTTTTT